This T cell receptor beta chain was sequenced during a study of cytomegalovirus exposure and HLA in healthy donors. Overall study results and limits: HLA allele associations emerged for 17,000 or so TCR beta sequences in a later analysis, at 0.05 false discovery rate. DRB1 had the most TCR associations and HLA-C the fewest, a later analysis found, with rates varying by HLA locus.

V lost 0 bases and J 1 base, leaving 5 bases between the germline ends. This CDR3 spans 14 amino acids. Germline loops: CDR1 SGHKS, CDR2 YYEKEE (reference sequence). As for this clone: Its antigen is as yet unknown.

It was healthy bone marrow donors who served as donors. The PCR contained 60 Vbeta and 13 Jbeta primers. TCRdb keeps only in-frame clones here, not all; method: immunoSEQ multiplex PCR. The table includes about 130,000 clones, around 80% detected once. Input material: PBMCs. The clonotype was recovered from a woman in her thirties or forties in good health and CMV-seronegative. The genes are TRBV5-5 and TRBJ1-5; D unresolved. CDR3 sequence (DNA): TGTGCCAGCAGCTTGGGCGAGAGCAATCAGCCCCAGCATTTT. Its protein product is CASSLGESNQPQHF.